Listed here are 16 T cell receptor beta chains from one sample, sequenced in a study of blood T cell repertoires in COVID-19. Some clones are missing from TCRdb's copy, which holds only in-frame ones; the method was immunoSEQ multiplex PCR. The table shows a few hundred thousand clones, with around nine tenths occurring only once. The sample taken for sequencing was PBMCs or T cells enriched from blood (not recorded which). These receptors all stem from a woman aged 25 to 39 who had been exposed to COVID-19.

V and J are TRBV28 and TRBJ2-7, with unresolved D. This CDR3 spans 15 amino acids. The germline CDR1 and CDR2 sequences are MDHEN and SYDVKM. V was clipped by 8 bases and J by 0 bases, with 17 bases between them. The CDR3 nucleotides are TGTGCCAGCTCCCCGCGGCTAGTTGCCTCCTACGAGCAGTACTTC. Translation: CASSPRLVASYEQYF.

This chain uses TRBV29-1 with TRBJ2-6, with D perhaps TRBD2 (6 bases). CDR3 length: 16 amino acids. V was shortened by 4 bases and J by 0 bases, with 13 bases between the two germline ends. The germline V gene has CDR1 SQVTM and CDR2 ANQGSEA. The chain's CDR3 is CSVVVGGHSGANVLTF. The CDR3 DNA follows: TGCAGCGTTGTCGTGGGAGGACACTCTGGGGCCAACGTCCTGACTTTC. Supplemented by reference TRBV29-1 and TRBJ2-6, the full variable domain reads SAVISQKPSRDICQRGTSLTIQCQVDSQVTMMFWYRQQPGQSLTLIATANQGSEATYESGFVIDKFPISRPNLTFSTLTVSNMSPEDSSIYLCSVVVGGHSGANVLTFGAGSRLTVL.

The chain carries TRBV27 and TRBJ1-2; TRBD1 aligns across 7 bases. This CDR3 has 15 amino acids. V was pared by 0 bases and J by 7 bases, with 8 bases of the junction left unmatched. From germline, CDR1 is MNHEY and CDR2 SMNVEV (reference sequence). CDR3 sequence reads: CASSLSSRGSSGYTF. The CDR3, as DNA: TGTGCCAGCAGTTTATCGTCCAGGGGGTCGAGTGGCTACACCTTC.

The V and J genes are TRBV7-9 and TRBJ1-1; 7 bases agree with TRBD1. V shed 3 bases and J 2 bases; nucleotides not matched to a gene: 3. The CDR3 has 14 residues. CDR1 and CDR2 (germline): SEHNR, FQNEAQ (reference sequence). CDR3 residues: CASSFGTVNTEAFF. In DNA, the CDR3 is TGTGCCAGCAGCTTTGGGACAGTAAACACTGAAGCTTTCTTT.

The chain has TRBV30 and TRBJ2-5; D gene uncertain. V dropped 2 bases and J dropped 5 bases, with 15 bases sitting between them. The V gene's germline CDR1 is GTSNPN and CDR2 SVGIG (reference sequence). The CDR3 consists of 14 residues. The CDR3 DNA follows: TGTGCCTGGAGTCAACATCGGCGGAAGGAGACCCAGTACTTC. It yields the protein CAWSQHRRKETQYF.

The chain joins TRBV24-1 to TRBJ1-1, with TRBD1 as a possible D gene (5 bases). Germline CDR1 and CDR2: KGHDR and SFDVKD. The CDR3 runs 13 residues. V was trimmed by 1 base and J by 11 bases, leaving 13 bases between them. The CDR3 DNA follows: TGTGCCACCAGTGATTTTAGGGGCGTGAATGCTTTCTTT. It translates to CATSDFRGVNAFF.

The chain links TRBV15 to TRBJ2-5, with 7 bases lining up with TRBD1. The CDR3 extends over 17 amino acids. Germline lookup yields CDR1 LNHNV and CDR2 YYDKDF (reference sequence). V trimming: 0 bases; J trimming: 0 bases; junction bases outside the gene matches: 7. The CDR3, as DNA: TGTGCCACCAGCAGAGATTGGGGACAGAGTCACCAAGAGACCCAGTACTTC. It codes for CATSRDWGQSHQETQYF.

The rearrangement joins TRBV27 to TRBJ2-7; D is unclear. The CDR3 has 13 residues. V was cut by 11 bases and J by 1 base, with 15 bases left in between. Germline values: CDR1 MNHEY, CDR2 SMNVEV (reference sequence). The CDR3 sequence: CAAAKAGSYEQYF. Written as DNA, the CDR3 is TGTGCCGCGGCTAAGGCTGGTTCCTACGAGCAGTACTTC.

J is TRBJ2-1 and V is TRBV2; 10 nucleotides agree with TRBD2. Per the germline V gene, CDR1 is SNHLY and CDR2 is FYNNEI. V gave up 5 bases and J gave up 4 bases; unmatched junction bases: 2. This CDR3 has 14 residues. The CDR3 reads CASSWTSGYNEQFF. DNA of the CDR3: TGTGCCAGCAGTTGGACTAGCGGTTACAATGAGCAGTTCTTC.

The rearrangement uses TRBV27 and TRBJ2-2, with 7 bases lining up with TRBD2. The germline V gene has CDR1 MNHEY and CDR2 SMNVEV (reference sequence). V dropped 6 bases and J dropped 4; count of bases not matched to a gene: 8. The CDR3 is 15 residues long. The CDR3 protein is CASRAAGVGTGELFF. The CDR3 DNA sequence: TGTGCCAGCAGGGCCGCGGGAGTGGGCACCGGGGAGCTGTTTTTT.

The chain couples TRBV6-2 or TRBV6-3 to TRBJ2-5; 11 bases line up with TRBD2. The CDR3 runs to 14 residues. Trimming took 5 bases from V and 9 from J; bases not matched to a gene: 8. The germline V gene has CDR1 MNHEY and CDR2 SVGEGT. In DNA form, the CDR3 reads TGTGCCAGCAGTACCCCACTAGCGGGAGATCCCCAGTACTTC. It is translated as CASSTPLAGDPQYF.

The rearrangement joins TRBV30 to TRBJ1-4; TRBD1 is a possible D gene (5 bases). The CDR3 is 16 residues long. V was shortened by 2 bases and J by 8 bases, with 21 bases between the two germline ends. Germline V CDR1 and CDR2: GTSNPN, SVGIG (reference sequence). The CDR3 loop is CAWSPEYPSGREKLFF. CDR3 coding DNA: TGTGCCTGGAGTCCAGAGTACCCCTCAGGGAGGGAAAAACTGTTTTTT.

The V call is TRBV2, the J call TRBJ2-5, with 10 bases that match TRBD1. Germline CDR1 and CDR2: SNHLY and FYNNEI. CDR3 length: 16 amino acids. V lost 4 bases and J lost 2; bases outside the gene matches: 7. CDR3 protein: CASSGLGQGRQETQYF. In nucleotides, the CDR3 is TGTGCCAGCAGTGGTTTGGGACAGGGGCGACAAGAGACCCAGTACTTC.

This chain joins TRBV5-4 and TRBJ1-2, with a weak D call TRBD1 (6 bases). Trimming stripped 2 bases from V and 6 bases from J, with 14 bases between. The CDR3 is made up of 14 amino acids. Germline CDR1 is SGHNT and CDR2 is YYREEE (reference sequence). The CDR3 is CASSLQGGVDGYTF. CDR3 DNA sequence: TGTGCCAGCAGCTTACAGGGTGGTGTGGATGGCTACACCTTC.

The rearrangement links TRBV29-1 to TRBJ1-2; D unclear. V was trimmed by 3 bases and J by 5 bases, leaving 16 bases between them. Germline V CDR1 and CDR2: SQVTM, ANQGSEA. The CDR3 has 14 residues. The CDR3 here is CSVELLGRTYGYTF. CDR3 DNA sequence: TGCAGCGTTGAGTTATTAGGACGGACTTATGGCTACACCTTC.

V gene TRBV5-4 combines with J gene TRBJ2-3; 13 bases fit TRBD2. CDR1 SGHNT and CDR2 YYREEE come from the germline V gene (reference sequence). After removal of 4 bases from V and 4 bases from J, the junction contained 6 bases not matched to a gene. The CDR3 length is 16 residues. This CDR3 reads CASSGATSGRSDTQYF. The CDR3 DNA sequence: TGTGCCAGCAGCGGCGCGACTAGCGGGAGGTCAGATACGCAGTATTTT.